These 19 T cell receptor beta chains were sequenced from one sample in a study of T cells after yellow fever vaccination (dated by TCRdb to the late 2010s). Library construction relied on 5' RACE. Sequencing used an Illumina HiSeq 2500. The public reads were reprocessed in TCRdb via fastp at Q25 and MiXCR, keeping in-frame beta chains. CDR3 protein sequences are deduplicated, and each keeps its most common genes and DNA. The sample has just under 600,000 distinct CDR3 sequences on record, about 14% of them singletons. About 14% of the sample is taken by the ten largest. The intended sense of this specimen's treatment or condition label: live attenuated yellow fever vaccine strain. The specimen comprised PBMCs, sampled on the day of the yellow fever booster vaccination. These receptors came from a man aged 25 to 45 who received the YFV17D yellow fever vaccine.

This sequence joins TRBV11-3 and TRBJ2-3; 11 positions agree with TRBD2. The CDR3 is 15 residues long. Germline V CDR1 and CDR2: SGHNT, YENEEA. Trimming cost V 5 bases and J 5 bases; bases outside gene matches: 6. The CDR3: CASSNSGRAGDTQYF. The CDR3 region has the DNA TGTGCCAGCAGCAATAGCGGGAGGGCCGGAGATACGCAGTATTTT.

The chain employs TRBV7-7 and TRBJ2-1, with D possibly being TRBD2 (7 bases). The CDR3 extends over 14 amino acids. The germline gives CDR1 SSHAT, CDR2 FNYEAQ (reference sequence). Trimming took off 1 base at V and 9 bases at J, with 13 bases between the two ends. The DNA for the CDR3 is TGTGCCAGCAGCTTAGTTCGGGGGGCTGGTGAGCAGTTCTTC. It codes for CASSLVRGAGEQFF. Full variable domain (remainder filled in from reference TRBV7-7 and TRBJ2-1): GAGVSQSPRYKVTKRGQDVTLRCDPISSHATLYWYQQALGQGPEFLTYFNYEAQPDKSGLPSDRFSAERPEGSISTLTIQRTEQRDSAMYRCASSLVRGAGEQFFGPGTRLTVL.

V gene TRBV3-1 combines with J gene TRBJ1-2, with D possibly being TRBD1 (6 bases). The CDR3 runs 12 residues. Germline loops: CDR1 LGHDT, CDR2 YNNKEL (reference sequence). V was shortened by 5 bases and J by 7 bases, with 11 bases between the two germline ends. The chain's CDR3 is CASSNGQLGYTF. The CDR3 region has the DNA TGTGCCAGCAGCAACGGACAGCTTGGCTACACCTTC.

This clonotype showed up just a few times. The chain uses TRBV27 and TRBJ2-7, with 10 bases identical to TRBD2. With V trimmed by 7 bases and J by 7 bases, 10 bases remained unmatched. This CDR3 is 14 amino acids long. The germline CDR1 and CDR2 sequences are MNHEY and SMNVEV (reference sequence). CDR3 in DNA: TGTGCCAGCAATACACTAGCGGGGACGGGGGAGCAGTACTTC. Its translation: CASNTLAGTGEQYF.

This clonotype was recorded at least ten times. The chain employs TRBV15 and TRBJ2-3; D is ambiguous. The V gene lost 4 bases and the J gene lost 4 bases, with 3 bases spanning the gap. Per the germline V gene, CDR1 is LNHNV and CDR2 is YYDKDF (reference sequence). CDR3 size: 11 residues. The CDR3 region is CATSMADTQYF. The DNA for the CDR3 is TGTGCCACCAGCATGGCAGATACGCAGTATTTT.

This sequence joins TRBV28 and TRBJ2-7; 9 bases are a match to TRBD1. In germline, CDR1 is MDHEN, CDR2 SYDVKM. There are 15 residues in the CDR3. V trimming: 7 bases; J trimming: 1 base; junction bases outside the gene matches: 8. The CDR3 DNA is TGTGCCAGCACCTCCCCCGGGACAGGGTCCTACGAGCAGTACTTC. Encoded protein: CASTSPGTGSYEQYF.

The chain employs TRBV20-1 and TRBJ2-7; the match to TRBD2 covers 7 bases. Germline V gives CDR1 DFQATT, CDR2 SNEGSKA (reference sequence). The length of the CDR3 is 16 residues. J was trimmed by 1 base and V by 0 bases; bases with no gene match: 9. The CDR3 DNA follows: TGCAGTGCTAGAGACCGACGGCGCGGGGGTTCCTACGAGCAGTACTTC. Translated, it gives CSARDRRRGGSYEQYF.

This clonotype showed up just a few times. The chain is built from TRBV12-3 or TRBV12-4 and TRBJ2-7; 10 nucleotides line up with TRBD1. V lost 8 bases, J lost 9 bases, and 10 bases stayed unmatched. The CDR3 covers 13 residues. CDR3 nucleotide sequence: TGTGCCAGCGCCCGGGACAGGGGCGAATCGCAGTACTTC. It encodes CASARDRGESQYF.

This clonotype was seen a few times. This rearrangement joins TRBV7-2 to TRBJ2-7; a possible D gene is TRBD2 (7 bases). This CDR3 has 16 amino acids. Germline V gene sequence: CDR1 SGHTA, CDR2 FQGNSA. V shed 1 base and J shed 1 base, with 14 bases lying between them. This CDR3 reads CASSLEAGARSYEQYF. The CDR3 DNA sequence: TGTGCCAGCAGCTTAGAGGCGGGGGCGAGGTCCTACGAGCAGTACTTC.

In its sample, this clonotype was seen many times. The chain couples TRBV5-6 to TRBJ2-3; 7 bases align to TRBD2. This CDR3 has 19 amino acids. The germline gives CDR1 SGHDT, CDR2 YYEEEE. The junction had 16 bases not matched to a gene; V was cut back by 1 base and J by 2 bases. The CDR3 sequence: CASSLFGAGVAEHTDTQYF. CDR3 nucleotides: TGTGCCAGCAGCTTGTTCGGGGCGGGAGTCGCTGAGCACACAGATACGCAGTATTTT.

The table lists this clonotype with a few counts. The rearrangement links TRBV20-1 to TRBJ2-1, with TRBD2 matching over 7 bases. V dropped 1 base and J dropped 4; count of bases not matched to a gene: 1. Per the germline V gene, CDR1 is DFQATT and CDR2 is SNEGSKA (reference sequence). This CDR3 comprises 13 residues. The CDR3 protein is CSARASGYNEQFF. The CDR3 nucleotides read TGCAGTGCTAGAGCTAGCGGATACAATGAGCAGTTCTTC.

This chain links TRBV20-1 with TRBJ2-3, with 9 bases matching TRBD2. CDR3 length: 13 residues. Germline CDR1 is DFQATT and CDR2 is SNEGSKA (reference sequence). J was trimmed by 4 bases and V by 6 bases; bases with no gene match: 5. This CDR3 is CSAEREAPDTQYF. CDR3 sequence (DNA): TGCAGTGCGGAGCGGGAGGCCCCAGATACGCAGTATTTT.

This clonotype came up a few times. This chain joins TRBV11-2 and TRBJ2-7; 7 nucleotides align to TRBD2. V shed 5 bases and J 5 bases; nucleotides not matched to a gene: 9. The CDR3 totals 14 residues. In germline, CDR1 is SGHAT, CDR2 FQNNGV. CDR3 loop: CASSQNGAGDEQYF. The CDR3 DNA reads TGTGCCAGCAGCCAAAACGGGGCGGGAGACGAGCAGTACTTC.

This clonotype was counted only a few times. The chain carries TRBV30 and TRBJ2-2; D remains ambiguous. The CDR3 totals 14 residues. Germline lookup yields CDR1 GTSNPN and CDR2 SVGIG (reference sequence). With 1 base removed from V and 4 bases from J, the gap between germline ends came to 10 bases. The CDR3 DNA follows: TGTGCCTGGAGTGCCAAGACCTCCACCGGGGAGCTGTTTTTT. Protein: CAWSAKTSTGELFF. Variable domain in full (rest from reference TRBV30 and TRBJ2-2): SQTIHQWPATLVQPVGSPLSLECTVEGTSNPNLYWYRQAAGRGLQLLFYSVGIGQISSEVPQNLSASRPQDRQFILSSKKLLLSDSGFYLCAWSAKTSTGELFFGEGSRLTVL.

The sample holds a few counts of this clonotype. J is TRBJ1-1 and V is TRBV12-3 or TRBV12-4; no reliable D call. With 5 bases removed from V and 5 bases from J, the gap between germline ends came to 9 bases. CDR3 length: 12 amino acids. The CDR3 reads CASSELGTEAFF. The CDR3 DNA reads TGTGCCAGCAGTGAATTAGGTACTGAAGCTTTCTTT.

The chain has TRBV28 and TRBJ2-3; 10 positions match TRBD1. V shed 4 bases, J shed 5 bases, and the junction held 3 bases outside the gene matches. The germline V gene encodes CDR1 MDHEN and CDR2 SYDVKM. This CDR3 contains 14 residues. CDR3 residues: CASSSGTGVDTQYF. The CDR3 bases are TGTGCCAGCAGTTCGGGGACAGGGGTAGATACGCAGTATTTT. Full variable domain (outside the CDR3, taken from reference TRBV28 and TRBJ2-3): DVKVTQSSRYLVKRTGEKVFLECVQDMDHENMFWYRQDPGLGLRLIYFSYDVKMKEKGDIPEGYSVSREKKERFSLILESASTNQTSMYLCASSSGTGVDTQYFGPGTRLTVL.

The sample holds a few counts of this clonotype. J is TRBJ2-5 and V is TRBV19; 9 nucleotides agree with TRBD1. The CDR3 is made up of 14 amino acids. The germline V gene has CDR1 LNHDA and CDR2 SQIVND (reference sequence). Losses at the gene ends were 9 bases for V and 1 base for J; bases not matched to a gene: 6. The CDR3 coding sequence is TGTGCCAGCCCGGGACAGGGTGTCCAAGAGACCCAGTACTTC. This codes for CASPGQGVQETQYF.

This clonotype was counted a single time. The gene calls are TRBV20-1 and TRBJ1-2, with a weak D call TRBD1 (6 bases). V lost 5 bases to trimming and J lost 2 bases, with 12 bases between them. CDR1 is DFQATT, CDR2 SNEGSKA, per germline (reference sequence). The CDR3 is made up of 13 amino acids. The CDR3 nucleotides read TGCAGTGCTCTACCACAGGGAAACTATGGCTACACCTTC. It encodes CSALPQGNYGYTF.

The V and J genes are TRBV15 and TRBJ1-1; D gene uncertain. Germline values: CDR1 LNHNV, CDR2 YYDKDF (reference sequence). V was pared by 4 bases and J by 1 base, with 4 bases between. This CDR3 spans 12 amino acids. The CDR3 nucleotides read TGTGCCACCAGCAAATGGAACACTGAAGCTTTCTTT. Translation gives CATSKWNTEAFF.